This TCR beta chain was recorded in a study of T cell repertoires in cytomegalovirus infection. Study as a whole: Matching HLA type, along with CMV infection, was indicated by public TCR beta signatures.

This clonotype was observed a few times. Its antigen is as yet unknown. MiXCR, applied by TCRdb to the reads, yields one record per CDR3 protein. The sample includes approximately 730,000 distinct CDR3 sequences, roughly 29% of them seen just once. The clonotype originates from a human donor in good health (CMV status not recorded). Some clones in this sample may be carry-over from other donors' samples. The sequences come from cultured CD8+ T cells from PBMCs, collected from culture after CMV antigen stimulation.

CDR3 loop: CASSIGQGVYEQYF. In nucleotides, the CDR3 is TGTGCCAGCAGTATTGGACAGGGGGTTTACGAGCAGTACTTC. The chain recombines TRBV27 with TRBJ2-7; 10 nucleotides align to TRBD1. V lost 5 bases and J lost 4; bases outside the gene matches: 5. The CDR3 has 14 amino acids. Looked up from germline, CDR1 is MNHEY and CDR2 is SMNVEV (reference sequence).